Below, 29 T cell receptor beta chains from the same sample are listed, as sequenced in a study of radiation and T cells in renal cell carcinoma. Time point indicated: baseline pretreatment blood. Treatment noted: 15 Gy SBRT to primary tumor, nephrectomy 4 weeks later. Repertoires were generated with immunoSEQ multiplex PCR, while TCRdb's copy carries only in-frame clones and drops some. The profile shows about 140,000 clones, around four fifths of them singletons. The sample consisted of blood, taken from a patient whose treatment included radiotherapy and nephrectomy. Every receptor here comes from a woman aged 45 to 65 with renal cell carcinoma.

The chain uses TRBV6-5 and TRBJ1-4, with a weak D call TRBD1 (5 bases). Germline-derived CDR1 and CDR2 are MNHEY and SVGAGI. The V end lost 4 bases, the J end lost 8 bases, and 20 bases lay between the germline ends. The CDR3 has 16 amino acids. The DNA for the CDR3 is TGTGCCAGCAGTTCCCCCGGGACGACACACCAAGAAAAACTGTTTTTT. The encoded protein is CASSSPGTTHQEKLFF.

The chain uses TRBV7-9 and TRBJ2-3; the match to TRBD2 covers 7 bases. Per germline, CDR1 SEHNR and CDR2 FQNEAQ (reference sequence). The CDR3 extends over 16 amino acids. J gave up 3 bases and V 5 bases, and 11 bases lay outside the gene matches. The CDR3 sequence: CASSKWGRGDTDTQYF. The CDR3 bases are TGTGCCAGCAGCAAATGGGGACGGGGGGATACAGATACGCAGTATTTT.

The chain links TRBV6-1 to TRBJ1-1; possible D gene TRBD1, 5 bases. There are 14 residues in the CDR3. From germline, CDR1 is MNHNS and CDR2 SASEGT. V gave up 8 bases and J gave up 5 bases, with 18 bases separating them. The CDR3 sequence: CASLDKSHGTEAFF. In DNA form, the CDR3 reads TGTGCCAGCCTGGACAAGAGTCATGGGACTGAAGCTTTCTTT.

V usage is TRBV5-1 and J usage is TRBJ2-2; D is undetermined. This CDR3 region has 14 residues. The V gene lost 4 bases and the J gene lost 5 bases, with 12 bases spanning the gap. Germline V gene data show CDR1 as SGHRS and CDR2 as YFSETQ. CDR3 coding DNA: TGCGCCAGCAGCACTATTTGGGAAACCGGGGAGCTGTTTTTT. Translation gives CASSTIWETGELFF. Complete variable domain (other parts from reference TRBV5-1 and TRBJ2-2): KAGVTQTPRYLIKTRGQQVTLSCSPISGHRSVSWYQQTPGQGLQFLFEYFSETQRNKGNFPGRFSGRQFSNSRSEMNVSTLELGDSALYLCASSTIWETGELFFGEGSRLTVL.

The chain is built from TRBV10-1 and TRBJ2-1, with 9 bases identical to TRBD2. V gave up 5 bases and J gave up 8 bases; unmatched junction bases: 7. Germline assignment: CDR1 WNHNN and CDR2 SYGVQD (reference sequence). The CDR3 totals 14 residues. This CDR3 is CASSLSGSGHEQFF. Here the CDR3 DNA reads TGCGCCAGCAGTCTTAGCGGGAGCGGCCATGAGCAGTTCTTC.

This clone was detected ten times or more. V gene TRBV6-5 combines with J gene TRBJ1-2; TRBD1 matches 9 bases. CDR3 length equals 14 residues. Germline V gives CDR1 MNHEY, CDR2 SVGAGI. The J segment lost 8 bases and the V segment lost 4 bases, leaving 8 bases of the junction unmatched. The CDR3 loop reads CASSLMTGGRGYTF. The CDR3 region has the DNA TGTGCCAGCAGTTTAATGACAGGGGGAAGGGGCTACACCTTC.

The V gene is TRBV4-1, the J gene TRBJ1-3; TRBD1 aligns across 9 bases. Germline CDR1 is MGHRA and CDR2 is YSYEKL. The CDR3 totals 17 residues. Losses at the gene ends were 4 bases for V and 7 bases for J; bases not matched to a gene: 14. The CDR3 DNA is TGCGCCAGCAGCCTCAGCCCGACAGGGGGAAATCGTAACACCATATATTTT. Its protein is CASSLSPTGGNRNTIYF.

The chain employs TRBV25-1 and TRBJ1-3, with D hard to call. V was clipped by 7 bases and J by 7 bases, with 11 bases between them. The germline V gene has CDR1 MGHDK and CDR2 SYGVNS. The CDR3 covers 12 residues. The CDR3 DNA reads TGTGCCAGCACCACCTGGGGTAACACCATATATTTT. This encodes CASTTWGNTIYF. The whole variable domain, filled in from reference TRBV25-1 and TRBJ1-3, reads EADIYQTPRYLVIGTGKKITLECSQTMGHDKMYWYQQDPGMELHLIHYSYGVNSTEKGDLSSESTVSRIRTEHFPLTLESARPSHTSQYLCASTTWGNTIYFGEGSWLTVV.

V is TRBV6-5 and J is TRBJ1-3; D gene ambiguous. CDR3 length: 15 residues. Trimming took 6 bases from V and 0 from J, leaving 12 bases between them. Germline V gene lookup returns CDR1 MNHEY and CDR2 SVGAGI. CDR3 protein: CASSRMDRSGNTIYF. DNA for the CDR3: TGTGCCAGCAGCCGAATGGACCGCTCTGGAAACACCATATATTTT.

CDR3 loop: CASSQVTGGYEQYF. CDR3 bases: TGTGCCAGCAGCCAAGTTACAGGGGGCTACGAGCAGTACTTC. The J gene is TRBJ2-7, the V gene TRBV4-2; the match to TRBD1 covers 8 bases. Unmatched junction bases numbered 2, after V lost 1 base and J lost 3 bases. CDR1 and CDR2 from the germline V gene are LGHNA and YNFKEQ. The CDR3 contains 14 residues.

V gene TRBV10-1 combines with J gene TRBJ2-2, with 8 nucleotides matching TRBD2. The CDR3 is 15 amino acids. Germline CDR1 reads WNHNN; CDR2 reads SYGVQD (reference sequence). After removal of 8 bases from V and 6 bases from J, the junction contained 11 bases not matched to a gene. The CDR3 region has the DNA TGCGCCAGCTTGGGACTAGAGTTCCTGCCCGGGGAGCTGTTTTTT. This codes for CASLGLEFLPGELFF.

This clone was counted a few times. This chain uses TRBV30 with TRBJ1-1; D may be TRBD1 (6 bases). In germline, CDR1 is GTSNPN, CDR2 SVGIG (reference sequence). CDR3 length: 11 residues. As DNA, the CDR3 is TGTGCATGGGGGCAGGGCACTGAAGCTTTCTTT. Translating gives CAWGQGTEAFF.

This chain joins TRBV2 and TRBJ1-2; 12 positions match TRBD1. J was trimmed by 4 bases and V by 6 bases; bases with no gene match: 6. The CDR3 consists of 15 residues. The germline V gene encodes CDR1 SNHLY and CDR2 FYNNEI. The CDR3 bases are TGTGCCAGCAGCCCCGGGACAGGGGGCTTCTATGGCTACACCTTC. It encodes CASSPGTGGFYGYTF.

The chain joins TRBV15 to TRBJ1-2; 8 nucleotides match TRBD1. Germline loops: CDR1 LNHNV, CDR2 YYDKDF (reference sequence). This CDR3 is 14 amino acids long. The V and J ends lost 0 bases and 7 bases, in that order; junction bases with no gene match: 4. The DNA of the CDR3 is TGTGCCACCAGCAGAGATCGACAGGGGAGTGGCTACACCTTC. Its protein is CATSRDRQGSGYTF. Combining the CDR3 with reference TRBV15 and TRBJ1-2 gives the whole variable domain DAMVIQNPRYQVTQFGKPVTLSCSQTLNHNVMYWYQQKSSQAPKLLFHYYDKDFNNEADTPDNFQSRRPNTSFCFLDIRSPGLGDTAMYLCATSRDRQGSGYTFGSGTRLTVV.

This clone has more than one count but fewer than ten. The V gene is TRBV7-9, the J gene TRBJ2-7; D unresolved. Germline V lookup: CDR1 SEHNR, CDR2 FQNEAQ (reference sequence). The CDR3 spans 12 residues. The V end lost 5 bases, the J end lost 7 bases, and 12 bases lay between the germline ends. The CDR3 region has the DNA TGTGCCAGCAGCACATTTCCTTGGGAGCAGTACTTC. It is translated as CASSTFPWEQYF. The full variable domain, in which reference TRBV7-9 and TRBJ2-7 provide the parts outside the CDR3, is DTGVSQNPRHKITKRGQNVTFRCDPISEHNRLYWYRQTLGQGPEFLTYFQNEAQLEKSRLLSDRFSAERPKGSFSTLEIQRTEQGDSAMYLCASSTFPWEQYFGPGTRLTVT.

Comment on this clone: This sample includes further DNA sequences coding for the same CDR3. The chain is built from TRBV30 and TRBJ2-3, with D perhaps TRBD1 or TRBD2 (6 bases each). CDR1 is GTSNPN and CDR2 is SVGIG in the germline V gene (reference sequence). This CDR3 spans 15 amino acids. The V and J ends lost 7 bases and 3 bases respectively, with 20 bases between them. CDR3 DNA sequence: TGTGCCTACAATGGGGGGCCGAGTGCTACAGATACGCAGTATTTT. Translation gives CAYNGGPSATDTQYF.

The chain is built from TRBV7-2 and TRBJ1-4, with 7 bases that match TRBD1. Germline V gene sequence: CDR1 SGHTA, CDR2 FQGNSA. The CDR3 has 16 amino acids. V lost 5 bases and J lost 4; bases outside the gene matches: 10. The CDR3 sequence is CASSVFPGQYNEKLFF. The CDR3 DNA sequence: TGTGCCAGCAGCGTGTTTCCGGGACAGTATAATGAAAAACTGTTTTTT.

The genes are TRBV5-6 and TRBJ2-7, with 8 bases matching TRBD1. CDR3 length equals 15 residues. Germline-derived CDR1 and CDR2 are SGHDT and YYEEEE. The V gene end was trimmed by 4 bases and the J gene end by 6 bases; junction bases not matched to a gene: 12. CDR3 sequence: CASSRFPWTGIEQYF. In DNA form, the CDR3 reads TGTGCCAGCAGCCGCTTCCCGTGGACAGGGATCGAGCAGTACTTC.

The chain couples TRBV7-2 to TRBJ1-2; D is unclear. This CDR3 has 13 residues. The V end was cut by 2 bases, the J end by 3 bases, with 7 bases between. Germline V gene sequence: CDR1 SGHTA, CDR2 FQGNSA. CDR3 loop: CASSLSTDYGYTF. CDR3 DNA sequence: TGTGCCAGCAGCTTAAGCACGGACTATGGCTACACCTTC.

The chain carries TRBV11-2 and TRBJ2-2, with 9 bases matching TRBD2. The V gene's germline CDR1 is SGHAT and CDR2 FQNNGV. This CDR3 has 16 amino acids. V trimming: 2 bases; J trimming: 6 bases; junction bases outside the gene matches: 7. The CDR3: CASSLLREGIAGELFF. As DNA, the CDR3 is TGTGCCAGCAGCTTACTGCGGGAGGGCATTGCCGGGGAGCTGTTTTTT. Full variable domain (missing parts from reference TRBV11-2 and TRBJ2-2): EAGVAQSPRYKIIEKRQSVAFWCNPISGHATLYWYQQILGQGPKLLIQFQNNGVVDDSQLPKDRFSAERLKGVDSTLKIQPAKLEDSAVYLCASSLLREGIAGELFFGEGSRLTVL.

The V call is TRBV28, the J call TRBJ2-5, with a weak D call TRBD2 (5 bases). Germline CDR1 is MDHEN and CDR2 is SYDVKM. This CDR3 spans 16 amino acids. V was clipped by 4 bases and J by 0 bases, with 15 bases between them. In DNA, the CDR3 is TGTGCCAGCAGTTACGAGACGGGAAGGAACCAAGAGACCCAGTACTTC. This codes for CASSYETGRNQETQYF.

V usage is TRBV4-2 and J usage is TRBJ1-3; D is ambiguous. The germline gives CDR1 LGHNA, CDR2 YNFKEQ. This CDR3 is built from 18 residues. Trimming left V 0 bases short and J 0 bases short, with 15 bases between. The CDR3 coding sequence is TGTGCCAGCAGCCAAGATCTACTGGGCCGGCGCTCTGGAAACACCATATATTTT. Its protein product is CASSQDLLGRRSGNTIYF.

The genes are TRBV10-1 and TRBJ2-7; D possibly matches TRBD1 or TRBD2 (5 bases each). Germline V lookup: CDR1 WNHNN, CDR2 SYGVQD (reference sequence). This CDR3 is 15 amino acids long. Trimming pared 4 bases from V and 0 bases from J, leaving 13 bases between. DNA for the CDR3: TGCGCCAGCAGTGTGTCGGCAGGGAGCTCCTACGAGCAGTACTTC. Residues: CASSVSAGSSYEQYF.

The CDR3 here is CASSSGRFYEQYF. CDR3 DNA sequence: TGTGCCAGCAGCTCAGGACGGTTTTACGAGCAGTACTTC. This rearrangement joins TRBV7-9 to TRBJ2-7; D remains unclear. V was trimmed by 4 bases and J by 4 bases, leaving 11 bases between them. The CDR3 runs 13 residues. Per the germline V gene, CDR1 is SEHNR and CDR2 is FQNEAQ (reference sequence).

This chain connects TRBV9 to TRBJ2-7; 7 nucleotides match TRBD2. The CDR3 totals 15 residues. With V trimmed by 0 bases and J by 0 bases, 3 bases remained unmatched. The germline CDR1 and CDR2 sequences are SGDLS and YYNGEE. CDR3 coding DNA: TGTGCCAGCAGCGTAGGGGCGGGGGTCTCCTACGAGCAGTACTTC. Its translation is CASSVGAGVSYEQYF.

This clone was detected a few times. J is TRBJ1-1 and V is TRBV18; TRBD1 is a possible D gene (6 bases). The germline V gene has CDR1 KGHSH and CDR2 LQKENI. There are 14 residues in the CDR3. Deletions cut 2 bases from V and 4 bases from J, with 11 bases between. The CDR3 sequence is CASSPTGTGTEAFF. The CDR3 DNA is TGTGCCAGCTCACCAACAGGGACTGGCACTGAAGCTTTCTTT.

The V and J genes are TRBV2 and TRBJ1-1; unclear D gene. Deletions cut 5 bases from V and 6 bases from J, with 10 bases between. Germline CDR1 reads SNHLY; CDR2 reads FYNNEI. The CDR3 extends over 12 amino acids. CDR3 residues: CASSFDGPEAFF. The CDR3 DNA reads TGTGCCAGCAGTTTCGACGGGCCTGAAGCTTTCTTT.

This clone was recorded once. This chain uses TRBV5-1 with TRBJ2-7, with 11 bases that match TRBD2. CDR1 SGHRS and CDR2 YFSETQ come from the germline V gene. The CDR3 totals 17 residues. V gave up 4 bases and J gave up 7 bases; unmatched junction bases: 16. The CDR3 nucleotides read TGCGCCAGCAGCCCGGGGGCTAGCGGGAGGTCCCTCGGAGAGCAGTACTTC. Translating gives CASSPGASGRSLGEQYF.

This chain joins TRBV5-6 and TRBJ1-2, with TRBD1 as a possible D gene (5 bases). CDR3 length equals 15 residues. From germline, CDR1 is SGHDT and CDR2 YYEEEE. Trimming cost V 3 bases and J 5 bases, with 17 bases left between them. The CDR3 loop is CASSWGPTAGYGYTF. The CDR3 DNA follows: TGTGCCAGCAGCTGGGGACCGACTGCAGGTTATGGCTACACCTTC. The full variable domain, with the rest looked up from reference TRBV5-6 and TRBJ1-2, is DAGVTQSPTHLIKTRGQQVTLRCSPKSGHDTVSWYQQALGQGPQFIFQYYEEEERQRGNFPDRFSGHQFPNYSSELNVNALLLGDSALYLCASSWGPTAGYGYTFGSGTRLTVV.